This paragraph covers one T cell receptor (beta chain) sequence. Other nucleotide sequences from this sample produce the same CDR3. Clones were read by immunoSEQ multiplex PCR, and TCRdb kept only the in-frame ones, dropping some. The sample comprises about 180,000 clones, 86% of which are singletons, and roughly 20% rests with the top ten. This specimen comes from a study of blood T cell repertoires in COVID-19. The receptor comes from a man aged 70 or older with active or convalescent COVID-19. What was sequenced was peripheral blood.

The CDR3 loop is CASSSQMNTEAFF. CDR3 DNA: TGTGCCAGCAGCTCACAGATGAACACTGAAGCTTTCTTT. The chain links TRBV7-2 to TRBJ1-1; D gene ambiguous. Germline CDR1 reads SGHTA; CDR2 reads FQGNSA. Trimming removed 4 bases at V and 0 bases at J, with 6 bases between. The CDR3 extends over 13 amino acids.